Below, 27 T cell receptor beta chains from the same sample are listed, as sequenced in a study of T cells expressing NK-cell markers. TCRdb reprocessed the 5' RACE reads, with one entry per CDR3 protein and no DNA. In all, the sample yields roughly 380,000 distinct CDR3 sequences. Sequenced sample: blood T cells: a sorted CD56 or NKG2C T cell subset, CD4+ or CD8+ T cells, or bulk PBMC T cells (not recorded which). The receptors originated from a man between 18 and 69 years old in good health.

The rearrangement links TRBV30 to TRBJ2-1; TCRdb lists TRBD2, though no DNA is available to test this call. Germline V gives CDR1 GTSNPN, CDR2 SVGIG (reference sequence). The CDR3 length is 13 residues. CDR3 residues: CAWSVQGGNEQFF.

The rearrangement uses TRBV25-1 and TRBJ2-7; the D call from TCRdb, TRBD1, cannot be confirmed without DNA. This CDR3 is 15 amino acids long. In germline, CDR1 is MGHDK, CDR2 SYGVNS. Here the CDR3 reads CASSEGDIGADEQYF.

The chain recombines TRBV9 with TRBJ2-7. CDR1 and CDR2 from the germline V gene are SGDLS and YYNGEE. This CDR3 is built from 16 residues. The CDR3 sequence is CASSVGLALYYPEQYF.

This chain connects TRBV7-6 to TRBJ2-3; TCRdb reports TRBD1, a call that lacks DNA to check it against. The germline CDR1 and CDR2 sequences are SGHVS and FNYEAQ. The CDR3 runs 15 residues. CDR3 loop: CASSSPPLRTDTQYF.

The CDR3 here is CSARVQDRGYSNQPQHF. The chain has TRBV20-1 and TRBJ1-5; TCRdb calls TRBD1, which cannot be checked without DNA. The CDR3 length is 17 residues. Germline loops: CDR1 DFQATT, CDR2 SNEGSKA (reference sequence).

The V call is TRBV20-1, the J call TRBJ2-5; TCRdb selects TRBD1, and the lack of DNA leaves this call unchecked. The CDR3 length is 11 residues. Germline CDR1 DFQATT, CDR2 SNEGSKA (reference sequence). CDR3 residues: CSAHRGGTQYF.

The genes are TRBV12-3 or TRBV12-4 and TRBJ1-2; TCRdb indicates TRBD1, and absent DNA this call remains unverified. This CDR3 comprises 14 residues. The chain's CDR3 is CASNRDRGLGGYTF.

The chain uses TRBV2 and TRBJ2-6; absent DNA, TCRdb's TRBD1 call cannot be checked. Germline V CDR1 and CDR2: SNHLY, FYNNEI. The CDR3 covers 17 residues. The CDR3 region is CASRTGQGLLGANVLTF.

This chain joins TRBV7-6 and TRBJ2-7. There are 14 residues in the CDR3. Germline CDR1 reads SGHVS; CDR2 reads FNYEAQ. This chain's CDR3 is CASSLGQLSYEQYF.

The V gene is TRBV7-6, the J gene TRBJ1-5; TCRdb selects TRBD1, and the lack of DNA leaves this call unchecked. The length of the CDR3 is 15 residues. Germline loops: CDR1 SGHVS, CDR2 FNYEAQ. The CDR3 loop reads CASSLGTGLYQPQHF. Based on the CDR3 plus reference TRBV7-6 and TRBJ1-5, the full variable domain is GAGVSQSPRYKVTKRGQDVALRCDPISGHVSLYWYRQALGQGPEFLTYFNYEAQQDKSGLPNDRFSAERPEGSISTLTIQRTEQRDSAMYRCASSLGTGLYQPQHFGDGTRLSIL.

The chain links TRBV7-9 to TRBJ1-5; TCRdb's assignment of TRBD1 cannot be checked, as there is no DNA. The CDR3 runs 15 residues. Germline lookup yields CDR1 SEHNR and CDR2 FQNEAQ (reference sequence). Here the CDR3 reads CASSLGGGGYQPQHF.

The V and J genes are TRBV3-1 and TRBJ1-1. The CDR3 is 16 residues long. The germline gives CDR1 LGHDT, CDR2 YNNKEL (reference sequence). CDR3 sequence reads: CASSQDLWVANTEAFF.

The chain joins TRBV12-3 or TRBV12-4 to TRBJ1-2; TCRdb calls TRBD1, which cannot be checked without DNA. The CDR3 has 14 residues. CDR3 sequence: CASSWRQGGYGYTF.

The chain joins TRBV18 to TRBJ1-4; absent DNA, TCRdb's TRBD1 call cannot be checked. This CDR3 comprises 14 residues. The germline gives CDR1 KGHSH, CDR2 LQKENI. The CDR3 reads CASSSVAGGEKLFF.

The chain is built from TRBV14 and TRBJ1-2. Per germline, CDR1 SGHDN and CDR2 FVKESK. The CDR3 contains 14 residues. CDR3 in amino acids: CASSQEWFNYGYTF.

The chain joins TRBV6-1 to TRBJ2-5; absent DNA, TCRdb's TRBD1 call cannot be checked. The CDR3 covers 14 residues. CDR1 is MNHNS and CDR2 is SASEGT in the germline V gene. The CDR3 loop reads CATGGTGARETQYF.

The CDR3 region is CASSSPFGAENTEAFF. The rearrangement joins TRBV5-1 to TRBJ1-1; the TCRdb call, TRBD1, lacks DNA for checking. The CDR3 is 16 residues long. Germline values: CDR1 SGHRS, CDR2 YFSETQ.

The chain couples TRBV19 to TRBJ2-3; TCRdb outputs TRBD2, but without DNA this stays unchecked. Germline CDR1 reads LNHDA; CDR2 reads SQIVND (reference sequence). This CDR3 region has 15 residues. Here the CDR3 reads CASTTSGESTDTQYF.

This chain's CDR3 is CASSSRAGNEQYF. This sequence joins TRBV5-1 and TRBJ2-7; TCRdb's D call of TRBD2 is untestable without DNA. CDR3 length: 13 amino acids. Germline loops: CDR1 SGHRS, CDR2 YFSETQ. The full variable domain, in which reference TRBV5-1 and TRBJ2-7 provide the parts outside the CDR3, is KAGVTQTPRYLIKTRGQQVTLSCSPISGHRSVSWYQQTPGQGLQFLFEYFSETQRNKGNFPGRFSGRQFSNSRSEMNVSTLELGDSALYLCASSSRAGNEQYFGPGTRLTVT.

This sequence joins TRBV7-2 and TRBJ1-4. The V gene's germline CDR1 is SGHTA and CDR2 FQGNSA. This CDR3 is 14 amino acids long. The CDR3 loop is CASSLQVDYEKLFF. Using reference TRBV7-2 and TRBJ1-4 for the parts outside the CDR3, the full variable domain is GAGVSQSPSNKVTEKGKDVELRCDPISGHTALYWYRQSLGQGLEFLIYFQGNSAPDKSGLPSDRFSAERTGGSVSTLTIQRTQQEDSAVYLCASSLQVDYEKLFFGSGTQLSVL.

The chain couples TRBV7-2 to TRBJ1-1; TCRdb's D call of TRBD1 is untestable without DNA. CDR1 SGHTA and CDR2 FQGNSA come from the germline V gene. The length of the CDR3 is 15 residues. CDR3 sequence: CASSLRARQGTEAFF.

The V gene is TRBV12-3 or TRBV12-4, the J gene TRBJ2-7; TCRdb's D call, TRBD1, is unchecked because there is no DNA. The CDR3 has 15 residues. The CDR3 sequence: CASVSGTPGAYEQYF.

CDR3 sequence: CASSRDRGAYNEQFF. J is TRBJ2-1 and V is TRBV6-1; the D call from TCRdb, TRBD1, cannot be confirmed without DNA. The CDR3 runs to 15 residues. Germline V gene lookup returns CDR1 MNHNS and CDR2 SASEGT.

The CDR3 here is CSAASGGPRRDTQYF. The rearrangement uses TRBV20-1 and TRBJ2-3. The CDR3 loop spans 15 amino acids. The V gene's germline CDR1 is DFQATT and CDR2 SNEGSKA (reference sequence).

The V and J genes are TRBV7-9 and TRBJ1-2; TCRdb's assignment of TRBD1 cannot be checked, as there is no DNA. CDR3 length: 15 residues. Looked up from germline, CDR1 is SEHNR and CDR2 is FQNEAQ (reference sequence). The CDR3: CASSPPATWGYGYTF.

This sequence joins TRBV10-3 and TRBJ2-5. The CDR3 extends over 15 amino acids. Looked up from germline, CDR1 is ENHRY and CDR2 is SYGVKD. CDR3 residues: CAISESSPLRETQYF.

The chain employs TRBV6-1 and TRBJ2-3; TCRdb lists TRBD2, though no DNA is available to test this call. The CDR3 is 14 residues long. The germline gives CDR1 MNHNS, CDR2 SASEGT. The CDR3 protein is CASQRGTYTDTQYF.